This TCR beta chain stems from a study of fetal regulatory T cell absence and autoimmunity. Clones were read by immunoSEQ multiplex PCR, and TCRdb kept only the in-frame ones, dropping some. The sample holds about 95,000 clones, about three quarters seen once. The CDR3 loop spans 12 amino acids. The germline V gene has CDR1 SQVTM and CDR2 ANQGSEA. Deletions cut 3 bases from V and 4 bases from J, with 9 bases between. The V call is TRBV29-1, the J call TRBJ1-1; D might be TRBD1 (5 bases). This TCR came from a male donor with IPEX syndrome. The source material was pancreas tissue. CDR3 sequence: CSVDRGITEAFF. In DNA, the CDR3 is TGCAGCGTTGATCGGGGGATCACTGAAGCTTTCTTT.